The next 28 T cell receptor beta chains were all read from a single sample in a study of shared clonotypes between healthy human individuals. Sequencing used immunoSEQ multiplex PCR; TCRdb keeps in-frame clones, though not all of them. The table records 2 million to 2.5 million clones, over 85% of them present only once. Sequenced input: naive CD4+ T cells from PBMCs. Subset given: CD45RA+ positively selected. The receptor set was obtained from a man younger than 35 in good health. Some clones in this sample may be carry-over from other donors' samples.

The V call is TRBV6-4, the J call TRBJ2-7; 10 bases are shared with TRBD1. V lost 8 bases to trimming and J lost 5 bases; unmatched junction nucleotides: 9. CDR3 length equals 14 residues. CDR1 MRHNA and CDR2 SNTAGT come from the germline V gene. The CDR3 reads CASGTGTGEDEQYF. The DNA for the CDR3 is TGTGCCAGCGGCACCGGGACAGGGGAGGACGAGCAGTACTTC.

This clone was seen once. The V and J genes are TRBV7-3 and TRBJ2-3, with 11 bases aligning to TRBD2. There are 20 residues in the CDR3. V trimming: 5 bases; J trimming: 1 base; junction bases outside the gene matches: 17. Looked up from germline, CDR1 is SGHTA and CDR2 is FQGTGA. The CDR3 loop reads CASSPRSLAGGPSGTDTQYF. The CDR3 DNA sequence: TGTGCCAGCAGCCCCCGTTCTTTAGCGGGAGGGCCGTCTGGCACAGATACGCAGTATTTT.

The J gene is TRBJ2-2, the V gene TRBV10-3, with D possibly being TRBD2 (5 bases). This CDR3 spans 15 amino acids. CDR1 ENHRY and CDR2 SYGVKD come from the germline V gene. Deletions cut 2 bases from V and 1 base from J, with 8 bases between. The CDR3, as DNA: TGTGCCATCAGTGAGAAGAGCGGGAACACCGGGGAGCTGTTTTTT. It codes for CAISEKSGNTGELFF.

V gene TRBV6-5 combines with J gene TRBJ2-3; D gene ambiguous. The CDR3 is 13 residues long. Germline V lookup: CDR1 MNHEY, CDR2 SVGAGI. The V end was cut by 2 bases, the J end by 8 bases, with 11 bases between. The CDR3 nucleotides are TGTGCCAGCAGTTACGCTCAGACGTTTACGCAGTATTTT. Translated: CASSYAQTFTQYF.

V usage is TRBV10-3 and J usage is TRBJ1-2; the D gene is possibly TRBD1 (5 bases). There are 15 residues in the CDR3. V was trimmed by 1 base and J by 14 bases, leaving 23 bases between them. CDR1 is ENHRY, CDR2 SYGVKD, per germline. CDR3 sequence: CAISEYVGPTLGWTF. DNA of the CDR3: TGTGCCATCAGTGAGTATGTGGGGCCCACTCTGGGCTGGACCTTC.

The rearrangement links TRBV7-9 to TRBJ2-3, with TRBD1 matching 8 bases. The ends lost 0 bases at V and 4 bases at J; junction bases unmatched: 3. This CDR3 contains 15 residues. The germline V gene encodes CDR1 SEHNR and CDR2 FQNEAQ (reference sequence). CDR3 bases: TGTGCCAGCAGCTTAGCCAGGGGGCCTGCAGATACGCAGTATTTT. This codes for CASSLARGPADTQYF.

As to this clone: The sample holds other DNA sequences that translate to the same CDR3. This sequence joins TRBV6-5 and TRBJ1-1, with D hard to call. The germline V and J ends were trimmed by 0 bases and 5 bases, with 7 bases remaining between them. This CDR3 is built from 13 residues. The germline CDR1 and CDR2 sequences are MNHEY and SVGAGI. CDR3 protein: CASSYSKGTEAFF. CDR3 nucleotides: TGTGCCAGCAGTTACTCGAAAGGAACTGAAGCTTTCTTT.

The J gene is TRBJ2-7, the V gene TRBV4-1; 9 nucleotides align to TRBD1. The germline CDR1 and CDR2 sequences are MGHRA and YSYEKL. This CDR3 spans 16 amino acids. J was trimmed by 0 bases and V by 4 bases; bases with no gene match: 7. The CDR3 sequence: CASSRGGTGSSYEQYF. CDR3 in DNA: TGCGCCAGCAGCCGGGGAGGGACAGGGAGCTCCTACGAGCAGTACTTC.

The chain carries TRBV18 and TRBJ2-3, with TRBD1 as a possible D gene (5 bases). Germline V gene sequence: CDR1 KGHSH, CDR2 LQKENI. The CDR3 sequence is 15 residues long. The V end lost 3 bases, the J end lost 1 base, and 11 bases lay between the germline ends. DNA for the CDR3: TGTGCCAGCTCACCGAGCAGGGTTGGCACAGATACGCAGTATTTT. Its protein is CASSPSRVGTDTQYF.

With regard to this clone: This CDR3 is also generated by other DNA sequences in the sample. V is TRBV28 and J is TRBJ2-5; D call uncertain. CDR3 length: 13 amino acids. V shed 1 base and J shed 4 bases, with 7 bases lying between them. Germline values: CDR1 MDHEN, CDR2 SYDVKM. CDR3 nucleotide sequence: TGTGCCAGCAGTTTATCTGGTGGAGAGACCCAGTACTTC. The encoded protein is CASSLSGGETQYF.

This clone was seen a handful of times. The CDR3 reads CASSLDRGGGNQPQHF. The CDR3 coding sequence is TGTGCCAGCAGCTTAGACAGGGGAGGGGGCAATCAGCCCCAGCATTTT. The chain joins TRBV11-2 to TRBJ1-5, with a possible D match to TRBD1 (6 bases). Germline loops: CDR1 SGHAT, CDR2 FQNNGV. V lost 0 bases, J lost 2 bases, and 11 bases lay in between. The length of the CDR3 is 16 residues.

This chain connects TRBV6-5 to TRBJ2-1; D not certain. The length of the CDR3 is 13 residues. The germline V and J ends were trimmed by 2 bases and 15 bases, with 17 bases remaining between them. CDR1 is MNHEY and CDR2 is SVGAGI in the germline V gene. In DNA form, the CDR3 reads TGTGCCAGCAGTTACATGCCCTCGCAGGTGAGGTTCTTC. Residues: CASSYMPSQVRFF.

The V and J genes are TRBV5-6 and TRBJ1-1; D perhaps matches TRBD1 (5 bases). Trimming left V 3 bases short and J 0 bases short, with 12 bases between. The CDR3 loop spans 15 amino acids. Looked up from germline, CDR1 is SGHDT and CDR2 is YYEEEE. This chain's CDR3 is CASSWGRIVNTEAFF. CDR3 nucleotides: TGTGCCAGCAGCTGGGGACGGATAGTGAACACTGAAGCTTTCTTT.

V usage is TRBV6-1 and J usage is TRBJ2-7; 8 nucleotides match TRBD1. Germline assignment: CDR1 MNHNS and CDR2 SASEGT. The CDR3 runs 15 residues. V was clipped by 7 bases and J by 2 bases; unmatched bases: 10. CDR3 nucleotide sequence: TGTGCCAGCACTAAGCCGGGACAGGCGGCCTACGAGCAGTACTTC. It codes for CASTKPGQAAYEQYF.

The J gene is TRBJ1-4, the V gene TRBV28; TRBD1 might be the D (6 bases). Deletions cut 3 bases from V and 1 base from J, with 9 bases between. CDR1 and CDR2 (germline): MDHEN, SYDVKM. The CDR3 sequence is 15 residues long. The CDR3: CASSFQGGTNEKLFF. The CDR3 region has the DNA TGTGCCAGCAGTTTCCAAGGGGGAACTAATGAAAAACTGTTTTTT.

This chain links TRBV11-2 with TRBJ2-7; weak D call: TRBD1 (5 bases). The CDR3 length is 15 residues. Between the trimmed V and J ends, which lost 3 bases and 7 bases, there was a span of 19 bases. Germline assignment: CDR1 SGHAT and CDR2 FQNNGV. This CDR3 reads CASSFISGYPGEQYF. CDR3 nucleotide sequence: TGTGCCAGCAGCTTCATATCAGGGTACCCCGGGGAGCAGTACTTC.

The CDR3 is CASSWNEKLFF. The CDR3 coding sequence is TGTGCCAGCAGCTGGAATGAAAAACTGTTTTTT. V is TRBV7-9 and J is TRBJ1-4, with D unclear. CDR3 length: 11 amino acids. With 4 bases removed from V and 5 bases from J, the gap between germline ends came to 2 bases. Per the germline V gene, CDR1 is SEHNR and CDR2 is FQNEAQ (reference sequence).

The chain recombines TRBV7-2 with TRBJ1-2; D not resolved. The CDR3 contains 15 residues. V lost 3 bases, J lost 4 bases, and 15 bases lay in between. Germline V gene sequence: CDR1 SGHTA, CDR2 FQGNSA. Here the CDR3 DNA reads TGTGCCAGCAGCTTCCAAAGGTCAATCTCCTATGGCTACACCTTC. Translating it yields CASSFQRSISYGYTF.

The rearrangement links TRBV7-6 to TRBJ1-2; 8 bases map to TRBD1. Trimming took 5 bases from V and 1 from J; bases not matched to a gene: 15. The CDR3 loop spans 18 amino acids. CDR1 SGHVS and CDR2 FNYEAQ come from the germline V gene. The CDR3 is CASSPEDRAMGFNYGYTF. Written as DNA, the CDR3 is TGTGCCAGCAGCCCCGAGGACAGGGCAATGGGCTTTAACTATGGCTACACCTTC.

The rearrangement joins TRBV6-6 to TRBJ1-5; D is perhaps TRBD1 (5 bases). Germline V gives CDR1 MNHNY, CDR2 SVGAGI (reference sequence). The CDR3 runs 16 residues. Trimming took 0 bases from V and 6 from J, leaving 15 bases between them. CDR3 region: CASSYSRGGIVQPQHF. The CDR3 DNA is TGTGCCAGCAGTTACTCGCGGGGGGGGATCGTTCAGCCCCAGCATTTT.

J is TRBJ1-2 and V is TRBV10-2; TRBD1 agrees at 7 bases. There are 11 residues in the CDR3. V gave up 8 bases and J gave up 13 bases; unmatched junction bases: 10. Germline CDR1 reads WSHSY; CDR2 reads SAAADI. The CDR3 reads CASSRQGIFTF. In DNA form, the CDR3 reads TGCGCCAGCTCTCGACAGGGAATCTTCACCTTC.

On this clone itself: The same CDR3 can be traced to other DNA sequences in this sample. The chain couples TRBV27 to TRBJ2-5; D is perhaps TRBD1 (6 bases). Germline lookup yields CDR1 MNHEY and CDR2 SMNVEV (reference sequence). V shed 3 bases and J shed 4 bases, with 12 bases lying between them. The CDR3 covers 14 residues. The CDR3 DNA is TGTGCCAGCAGTTTTACAGGGACGAGAGAGACCCAGTACTTC. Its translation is CASSFTGTRETQYF.

The DNA of the CDR3 is TGCAGCGTTGGGGTTGGGGGGACAGATACGCAGTATTTT. Translation gives CSVGVGGTDTQYF. This chain links TRBV29-1 with TRBJ2-3; D perhaps matches TRBD2 (6 bases). The V and J ends lost 4 bases and 3 bases respectively, with 11 bases between them. The CDR3 length is 13 residues. CDR1 and CDR2 (germline): SQVTM, ANQGSEA.

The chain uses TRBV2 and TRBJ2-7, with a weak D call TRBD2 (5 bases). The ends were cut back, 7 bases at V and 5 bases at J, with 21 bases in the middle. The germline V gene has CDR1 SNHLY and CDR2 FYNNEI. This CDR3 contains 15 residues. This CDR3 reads CASTSITGPDDEQYF. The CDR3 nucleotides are TGTGCCAGCACTAGCATCACCGGGCCGGATGACGAGCAGTACTTC.

For the CDR3, the DNA is TGCAGTGCTTCATCTCCCGAGCAGTACTTC. Amino acids: CSASSPEQYF. The chain joins TRBV20-1 to TRBJ2-7; D is uncertain. This CDR3 is built from 10 residues. Trimming removed 5 bases from V and 6 bases from J, with 8 bases in between. In germline, CDR1 is DFQATT, CDR2 SNEGSKA (reference sequence).

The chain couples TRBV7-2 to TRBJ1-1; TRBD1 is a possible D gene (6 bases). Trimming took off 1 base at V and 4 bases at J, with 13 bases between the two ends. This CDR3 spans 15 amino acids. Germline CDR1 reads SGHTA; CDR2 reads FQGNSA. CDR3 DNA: TGTGCCAGCAGCTTAGGGCTGGGGGCTGGCACTGAAGCTTTCTTT. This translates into CASSLGLGAGTEAFF.

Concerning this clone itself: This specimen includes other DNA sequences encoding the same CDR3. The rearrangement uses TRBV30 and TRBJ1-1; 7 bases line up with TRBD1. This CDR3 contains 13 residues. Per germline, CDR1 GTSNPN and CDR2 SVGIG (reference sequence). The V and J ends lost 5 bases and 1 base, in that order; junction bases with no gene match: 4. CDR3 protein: CAWSTGPNTEAFF. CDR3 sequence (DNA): TGTGCCTGGTCGACAGGGCCGAACACTGAAGCTTTCTTT.

DNA for the CDR3: TGTGCCAGCAGTTACATAAGAAGAACCGGGGAGCCCCAGCATTTT. As protein: CASSYIRRTGEPQHF. The chain recombines TRBV6-6 with TRBJ1-5; no clear D gene. The CDR3 is 15 residues long. Per germline, CDR1 MNHNY and CDR2 SVGAGI (reference sequence). The V and J ends lost 2 bases and 8 bases respectively, with 16 bases between them.